The 3 T cell receptor beta chains reported below all come from one sample, sequenced in a study of blood T cell repertoires in COVID-19. The repertoire was sequenced with immunoSEQ multiplex PCR; TCRdb's copy has only in-frame clones and lacks some. The sample holds 70,000 to 90,000 clones, about four fifths seen once. Sequenced: peripheral blood. All receptors derive from a woman of 80 years or more with acute or convalescent COVID-19.

The chain uses TRBV12-3 or TRBV12-4 and TRBJ1-5; weak D call: TRBD1 (5 bases). The CDR3 is made up of 13 amino acids. Trimming cost V 6 bases and J 4 bases, with 10 bases left between them. CDR3 sequence reads: CASSGGGNQPQHF. Written as DNA, the CDR3 is TGTGCCAGCAGCGGGGGGGGGAATCAGCCCCAGCATTTT.

The V and J genes are TRBV6-1 and TRBJ1-5; D gene uncertain. Germline lookup yields CDR1 MNHNS and CDR2 SASEGT. Trimming took 0 bases from V and 7 from J, leaving 10 bases between them. The CDR3 runs 14 residues. The DNA of the CDR3 is TGTGCCAGCAGTGAAGCGAGGGTTTCGCAGCCCCAGCATTTT. This encodes CASSEARVSQPQHF.

This clone was seen just once. V usage is TRBV30 and J usage is TRBJ2-3, with a tentative D call TRBD2 (5 bases). In germline, CDR1 is GTSNPN, CDR2 SVGIG (reference sequence). The length of the CDR3 is 13 residues. V gave up 3 bases and J gave up 4 bases, with 11 bases separating them. The DNA of the CDR3 is TGTGCCTGGAGGAGGGAGTGTCCAGATACGCAGTATTTT. It codes for CAWRRECPDTQYF.